These 29 T cell receptor beta chains share one sample of origin, sequenced in a study of T cells in Graves' hyperthyroidism and ophthalmopathy. The source material, RNA transcripts, was used to amplify TCR beta CDR3 regions. RT-PCR in the first round (using the HTBI primer set) targeted the TCR CDR3. TCRdb reprocessed the multiplex PCR reads via MiXCR and lists one record per CDR3 protein. The repertoire holds approximately 420,000 distinct CDR3 sequences, about an eighth seen once, with about 5% in the top ten. The material sequenced was blood. The receptors were sampled from a woman between 18 and 29 years old with Graves' hyperthyroidism.

This chain uses TRBV20-1 with TRBJ2-2, with 10 nucleotides matching TRBD2. V dropped 4 bases and J dropped 6; count of bases not matched to a gene: 8. The CDR3 has 15 residues. Per the germline V gene, CDR1 is DFQATT and CDR2 is SNEGSKA (reference sequence). CDR3 DNA sequence: TGCAGTGCTAAAGCTAGCGGGAGTGTCGCCGGGGAGCTGTTTTTT. It is translated as CSAKASGSVAGELFF.

This clonotype was detected a few times. The genes are TRBV19 and TRBJ2-3; D not resolved. The ends were cut back, 3 bases at V and 10 bases at J, with 14 bases in the middle. Germline V gene lookup returns CDR1 LNHDA and CDR2 SQIVND (reference sequence). The length of the CDR3 is 13 residues. The CDR3 region has the DNA TGTGCCAGTAGTATGGACGCCGGCTCTGCGCAGTATTTT. It is translated as CASSMDAGSAQYF.

This clonotype has a count of ten or more. The chain links TRBV27 to TRBJ2-7; no definite D call. Germline assignment: CDR1 MNHEY and CDR2 SMNVEV (reference sequence). V dropped 5 bases and J dropped 2 bases, with 13 bases sitting between them. The CDR3 consists of 14 residues. The CDR3 spells CASSLYAGAYEQYF. CDR3 in DNA: TGTGCCAGCAGTCTATATGCAGGCGCCTACGAGCAGTACTTC.

This clonotype was observed a handful of times. This chain joins TRBV20-1 and TRBJ2-3; the D gene could be TRBD1 or TRBD2 (5 bases each). This CDR3 region has 13 residues. V lost 5 bases to trimming and J lost 0 bases, with 9 bases between them. Germline CDR1 and CDR2: DFQATT and SNEGSKA (reference sequence). The CDR3 DNA reads as TGCAGTGCTCACCGGGACAGCACAGATACGCAGTATTTT. This codes for CSAHRDSTDTQYF.

This clonotype was seen a single time. CDR3 loop: CASSLGLAGEKETSTDTQYF. The CDR3 DNA is TGTGCCAGCAGTTTAGGGCTAGCGGGAGAGAAGGAGACTAGCACAGATACGCAGTATTTT. The chain combines TRBV12-3 or TRBV12-4 with TRBJ2-3; the match to TRBD2 covers 10 bases. This CDR3 is built from 20 residues. V lost 1 base and J lost 0; bases outside the gene matches: 13.

This clonotype has just a few counts. The chain has TRBV12-3 or TRBV12-4 and TRBJ2-2; 11 bases agree with TRBD2. The CDR3 spans 18 residues. The V gene end was trimmed by 1 base and the J gene end by 3 bases; junction bases not matched to a gene: 7. The CDR3 sequence is CASSLGLAGGLDTGELFF. As DNA, the CDR3 is TGTGCCAGCAGTTTAGGGCTAGCGGGAGGATTGGACACCGGGGAGCTGTTTTTT.

At least ten counts were recorded for this clonotype. The chain carries TRBV12-3 or TRBV12-4 and TRBJ1-5; a possible D gene is TRBD1 (5 bases). This CDR3 has 15 residues. V was trimmed by 2 bases and J by 3 bases, leaving 11 bases between them. The CDR3, as DNA: TGTGCCAGCAGTTTATCATCAGGGTTCAATCAGCCCCAGCATTTT. This translates into CASSLSSGFNQPQHF.

There are many counts of this clonotype. The rearrangement uses TRBV6-4 and TRBJ2-2, with no clear D. Between the trimmed V and J ends, which lost 5 bases and 1 base, there was a span of 8 bases. Per the germline V gene, CDR1 is MRHNA and CDR2 is SNTAGT. The CDR3 extends over 14 amino acids. CDR3 in amino acids: CASSMEQNTGELFF. The CDR3 bases are TGTGCCAGCAGTATGGAACAGAACACCGGGGAGCTGTTTTTT.

This clonotype was found many times. The chain is built from TRBV25-1 and TRBJ1-1; D is unclear. V lost 6 bases to trimming and J lost 8 bases, with 13 bases between them. The CDR3 totals 12 residues. CDR1 and CDR2 from the germline V gene are MGHDK and SYGVNS. The CDR3, as DNA: TGTGCCAGCAGGTCACAAACAAGCGAAGCTTTCTTT. As protein: CASRSQTSEAFF.

This clonotype came up many times. The chain recombines TRBV18 with TRBJ2-1; D remains unclear. This CDR3 is built from 13 residues. Germline V lookup: CDR1 KGHSH, CDR2 LQKENI. Between the trimmed V and J ends, which lost 2 bases and 7 bases, there was a span of 9 bases. The CDR3 here is CASSPAGWNEQFF. In nucleotides, the CDR3 is TGTGCCAGCTCACCAGCCGGATGGAATGAGCAGTTCTTC.

This clonotype has more than one count but fewer than ten. This rearrangement joins TRBV6-8 to TRBJ1-2; a weak D match, TRBD1 (6 bases). V was cut by 2 bases and J by 5 bases, with 15 bases left in between. This CDR3 has 15 residues. CDR1 is MNHGY and CDR2 is SAAAGT in the germline V gene. CDR3 sequence: CASSYTAGTYYGYTF. The DNA for the CDR3 is TGTGCCAGCAGTTACACGGCCGGGACATATTATGGCTACACCTTC.

This clonotype was seen repeatedly, ten times or more. The chain links TRBV24-1 to TRBJ2-5; TRBD2 aligns across 11 bases. CDR3 length equals 19 residues. CDR1 is KGHDR, CDR2 SFDVKD, per germline. V shed 0 bases and J 4 bases; nucleotides not matched to a gene: 12. As DNA, the CDR3 is TGTGCCACCAGTGATTTGCTGGGACTAGCGGACCCACCTAGAGAGACCCAGTACTTC. Encoded protein: CATSDLLGLADPPRETQYF.

This clonotype was counted ten times or more. The genes are TRBV3-1 and TRBJ2-1; 9 nucleotides match TRBD2. The length of the CDR3 is 16 residues. V lost 0 bases, J lost 7 bases, and 7 bases stayed unmatched. Germline V CDR1 and CDR2: LGHDT, YNNKEL (reference sequence). The CDR3 DNA follows: TGTGCCAGCAGCCAAGATCCGCTAGCGGGGTTGAATGAGCAGTTCTTC. Translated: CASSQDPLAGLNEQFF.

The CDR3 spells CASSILLQGTDEQFF. The CDR3 DNA is TGTGCCAGTAGTATTCTCCTACAGGGAACCGATGAGCAGTTCTTC. The chain employs TRBV19 and TRBJ2-1; maybe TRBD1 (6 bases). CDR1 is LNHDA and CDR2 is SQIVND in the germline V gene (reference sequence). CDR3 length: 15 amino acids. Trimming removed 3 bases at V and 8 bases at J, with 17 bases between.

This clonotype showed up many times. This sequence joins TRBV6-1 and TRBJ2-5; a possible D gene is TRBD1 (5 bases). This CDR3 is built from 12 residues. The V end was cut by 9 bases, the J end by 8 bases, with 16 bases between. The germline gives CDR1 MNHNS, CDR2 SASEGT. This chain's CDR3 is CASGTGAVTQYF. Here the CDR3 DNA reads TGTGCCAGTGGAACAGGTGCGGTCACCCAGTACTTC.

This clonotype was observed many times. The CDR3 DNA reads as TGTGCCAGCAGCTACTCGGGACTAGCAGGCGAGCAGTACTTC. Translating it yields CASSYSGLAGEQYF. The V gene is TRBV7-9, the J gene TRBJ2-7, with 9 bases fitting TRBD2. The CDR3 extends over 14 amino acids. The V segment lost 4 bases and the J segment 6 bases; nucleotides outside the gene matches: 7. CDR1 and CDR2 from the germline V gene are SEHNR and FQNEAQ (reference sequence).

In this sample, this clonotype turned up many times. This chain joins TRBV6-1 and TRBJ2-7; 12 nucleotides agree with TRBD2. Germline-derived CDR1 and CDR2 are MNHNS and SASEGT. This CDR3 is built from 15 residues. V trimming: 2 bases; J trimming: 3 bases; junction bases outside the gene matches: 2. CDR3 sequence: CASSEPGLAGYEQYF. CDR3 bases: TGTGCCAGCAGTGAACCGGGACTAGCGGGCTACGAGCAGTACTTC.

This clonotype was seen a few times. A read error is possible here, since a much larger clone lies one base away. The chain is built from TRBV28 and TRBJ2-7; 8 nucleotides agree with TRBD1. Germline V CDR1 and CDR2: MDHEN, SYDVKM. CDR3 length: 18 amino acids. The CDR3 nucleotides read TGTGCCAACAGTTTACTATCCCGGCTGGGGGCCAGGGGGCATTGGCAGTACTTC. This gives the protein CANSLLSRLGARGHWQYF.

The chain joins TRBV10-3 to TRBJ2-7; 10 bases map to TRBD1. Germline values: CDR1 ENHRY, CDR2 SYGVKD. CDR3 length: 16 residues. Trimming cost V 6 bases and J 3 bases; bases outside gene matches: 11. The CDR3 region has the DNA TGTGCCATCAGCCGGGGGACAGGGGAAGAGGGCTACGAGCAGTACTTC. Its translation is CAISRGTGEEGYEQYF.

This clonotype was seen a few times. The chain couples TRBV7-2 to TRBJ1-2; D remains unclear. This CDR3 comprises 11 residues. V shed 2 bases and J shed 5 bases, with 3 bases lying between them. Germline values: CDR1 SGHTA, CDR2 FQGNSA. The CDR3 reads CASSLWYGYTF. For the CDR3, the DNA is TGTGCCAGCAGCTTATGGTATGGCTACACCTTC.

V is TRBV20-1 and J is TRBJ2-7, with 9 bases lining up with TRBD2. V was pared by 0 bases and J by 7 bases, with 13 bases of the junction left unmatched. The CDR3 is 16 residues long. Germline-derived CDR1 and CDR2 are DFQATT and SNEGSKA (reference sequence). CDR3 bases: TGCAGTGCTAGAGATAGGCCTAGCGGGGCCTGGGGAGAGCAGTACTTC. It translates to CSARDRPSGAWGEQYF.

The sample holds a few counts of this clonotype. This rearrangement joins TRBV11-2 to TRBJ2-1; D call uncertain. There are 13 residues in the CDR3. V lost 6 bases and J lost 0, with 6 bases in between. Germline loops: CDR1 SGHAT, CDR2 FQNNGV. CDR3: CASRSDSYNEQFF. CDR3 nucleotides: TGTGCCAGCAGAAGTGACTCCTACAATGAGCAGTTCTTC.

At least ten counts were recorded for this clonotype. V gene TRBV7-2 combines with J gene TRBJ2-3; TRBD2 aligns across 7 bases. Germline-derived CDR1 and CDR2 are SGHTA and FQGNSA. V dropped 3 bases and J dropped 6; count of bases not matched to a gene: 6. This CDR3 contains 14 residues. CDR3 sequence reads: CASSFPGRLDTQYF. The DNA of the CDR3 is TGTGCCAGCAGCTTTCCCGGGAGGCTGGATACGCAGTATTTT.

This clonotype was seen repeatedly, ten times or more. The gene calls are TRBV28 and TRBJ2-1, with 7 nucleotides matching TRBD2. V lost 6 bases, J lost 5 bases, and 7 bases stayed unmatched. The CDR3 runs 14 residues. Per germline, CDR1 MDHEN and CDR2 SYDVKM. Written as DNA, the CDR3 is TGTGCCAGCAGGTCCCAGGGAGGGAACAATGAGCAGTTCTTC. It specifies CASRSQGGNNEQFF. The full variable domain, its missing parts supplied by reference TRBV28 and TRBJ2-1, is DVKVTQSSRYLVKRTGEKVFLECVQDMDHENMFWYRQDPGLGLRLIYFSYDVKMKEKGDIPEGYSVSREKKERFSLILESASTNQTSMYLCASRSQGGNNEQFFGPGTRLTVL.

This clonotype was counted only a few times. The chain joins TRBV2 to TRBJ2-6; D gene unclear. Per the germline V gene, CDR1 is SNHLY and CDR2 is FYNNEI. CDR3 length equals 17 residues. V lost 4 bases and J lost 0, with 13 bases in between. Here the CDR3 DNA reads TGTGCCAGCAGTGTCGATTGGCAGTCCTCTGGGGCCAACGTCCTGACTTTC. It yields the protein CASSVDWQSSGANVLTF.

This clonotype was seen at least ten times. The rearrangement links TRBV5-1 to TRBJ1-2; D remains ambiguous. Germline values: CDR1 SGHRS, CDR2 YFSETQ. The CDR3 has 12 amino acids. The ends were cut back, 4 bases at V and 4 bases at J, with 8 bases in the middle. The CDR3 loop reads CASSVEGYGYTF. The CDR3 DNA follows: TGCGCCAGCAGCGTGGAAGGCTATGGCTACACCTTC.

This clonotype was seen ten or more times. For the CDR3, the DNA is TGCGCCAGCAGCTTTGCGGGAGCGTCCTACGAGCAGTACTTC. It codes for CASSFAGASYEQYF. V gene TRBV5-1 combines with J gene TRBJ2-7; TRBD2 matches at 7 bases. CDR3 length: 14 amino acids. The germline gives CDR1 SGHRS, CDR2 YFSETQ. V was pared by 2 bases and J by 1 base, with 3 bases of the junction left unmatched.

This clonotype was observed a few times. The J gene is TRBJ2-2, the V gene TRBV19; no definite D call. With 1 base removed from V and 7 bases from J, the gap between germline ends came to 7 bases. CDR3 length: 13 amino acids. From germline, CDR1 is LNHDA and CDR2 SQIVND (reference sequence). CDR3 coding DNA: TGTGCCAGTAGTATAGGGCTCGGCGGGGAGCTGTTTTTT. Amino acid sequence: CASSIGLGGELFF.

This clonotype was detected many times. J is TRBJ2-7 and V is TRBV6-2 or TRBV6-3; D not resolved. Trimming cost V 6 bases and J 0 bases, with 18 bases left between them. Germline V gene lookup returns CDR1 MNHEY and CDR2 SVGEGT. CDR3 length: 16 residues. The DNA of the CDR3 is TGTGCCAGCAGCTTTAACTCGGCCATCTCCTCCTACGAGCAGTACTTC. Amino acid sequence: CASSFNSAISSYEQYF.